This paragraph reports one T cell receptor (beta chain). This record comes from a study of blood T cell repertoires in COVID-19. Across the whole study: In each case, the material was cDNA or gDNA derived from T cells, B-cell-depleted T cells, or PBMCs.

The CDR3 spans 15 residues. Germline V gene data show CDR1 as SGHVS and CDR2 as FNYEAQ. Trimming removed 5 bases from V and 2 bases from J; junction bases left unmatched: 9. Seattle patients were enrolled during active infection and followed longitudinally. Original processing notes: The authors estimated nucleated cell counts from reference gene primer amplification. Clones were read by immunoSEQ multiplex PCR, and TCRdb kept only the in-frame ones, dropping some. The V and J calls and clone size were taken over from that table, and D and trimming were inferred from the DNA. The sample lists some 200,000 clones; about 93% were seen once.

The V gene is TRBV7-6, the J gene TRBJ2-7; 7 positions match TRBD1. Sequenced sample: peripheral blood. This clonotype originated in a young man with COVID-19, enrolled during active disease. Here the CDR3 DNA reads TGTGCCAGCAGCCTAAGGGGGCAGGGCACCTACGAGCAGTACTTC. Translated, it gives CASSLRGQGTYEQYF.